This TCR beta chain was observed in a study of blood T cell repertoires in COVID-19. Study in general: Specimens from acute and convalescent COVID-19 originated in the United States, Italy and Spain. T cells, B-cell-depleted T cells, or PBMCs provided the cDNA or gDNA that served as material.

V shed 0 bases and J shed 7 bases, with 11 bases lying between them. This CDR3 spans 13 amino acids. CDR1 and CDR2 (germline): SGDLS, YYNGEE. Cohorts were assigned according to the clinical history that participants reported. Methods used by the authors: Amplification of reference gene primers provided the estimated nucleated cell counts. This table comes from immunoSEQ multiplex PCR, and its TCRdb copy is limited to in-frame clones, with some not included. V, J and clone size are taken as reported in that table, and D and trimming were inferred from the DNA itself. The sample holds 200,000 to 250,000 clones; roughly 85% are singletons and the top ten take around 3.8%.

The chain employs TRBV9 and TRBJ2-7; possibly TRBD1 for D (5 bases). The TCR sequence derives from a middle-aged woman with acute COVID-19. Sequenced input: PBMCs or T cells enriched from blood (not recorded which). Here the CDR3 reads CASSVEVKGEQYF. CDR3 nucleotides: TGTGCCAGCAGCGTAGAGGTGAAGGGGGAGCAGTACTTC.